The 26 T cell receptor beta chains below all came from one sample that was sequenced in a study of blood T cell repertoires in COVID-19 (dated by TCRdb to about 2020). Receptors were amplified or captured by the immunoSEQ multiplex PCR assay. TCRdb holds this immuneACCESS table with in-frame rearrangements only. Some clones are missing; in checked studies, unresolved V genes explain under half, and the rest has no known cause. This sample gives about 500,000 clones in total; approximately 92% of them show up just once. The top ten hold approximately 0.9% of the sample. Sequencing was performed on peripheral blood. These receptors originate from a man younger than 30 with COVID-19, enrolled during active disease.

The CDR3 DNA reads TGCGCCAGCAGCCCGGACTTCTTAACAGCTGAAAAACTGTTTTTT. Its translation is CASSPDFLTAEKLFF. The rearrangement uses TRBV5-1 and TRBJ1-4; no clear D. This CDR3 spans 15 amino acids. Germline CDR1 and CDR2: SGHRS and YFSETQ. Trimming removed 4 bases from V and 7 bases from J, with 17 bases in between.

The V and J genes are TRBV6-5 and TRBJ1-1; D may be TRBD1 (6 bases). Trimming pared 6 bases from V and 0 bases from J, leaving 8 bases between. From germline, CDR1 is MNHEY and CDR2 SVGAGI. The CDR3 has 13 amino acids. The CDR3 loop reads CASRGHLNTEAFF. DNA for the CDR3: TGTGCCAGCAGGGGACACCTGAACACTGAAGCTTTCTTT.

In its sample, this clone was seen a few times. The V call is TRBV2, the J call TRBJ2-1; 12 bases align to TRBD2. This CDR3 contains 15 residues. From germline, CDR1 is SNHLY and CDR2 FYNNEI. The V gene end was trimmed by 4 bases and the J gene end by 5 bases; junction bases not matched to a gene: 3. The CDR3 region is CASSVTSGGHNEQFF. CDR3 nucleotide sequence: TGTGCCAGCAGTGTAACTAGCGGGGGGCACAATGAGCAGTTCTTC.

This clone was seen once. The chain has TRBV3-1 (or the pseudogene TRBV3-2) and TRBJ2-7; 9 bases map to TRBD1. Germline V gene lookup returns CDR1 LGHDT and CDR2 YNNKEL (reference sequence). The CDR3 contains 15 residues. V gave up 1 base and J gave up 3 bases; unmatched junction bases: 4. CDR3 DNA: TGTGCCAGCAGCCAAGCCGGGACAGGGTACTACGAGCAGTACTTC. It yields the protein CASSQAGTGYYEQYF.

Remarks on this clone: Other nucleotide sequences from this sample produce the same CDR3. J is TRBJ1-1 and V is TRBV4-1; D possibly corresponds to TRBD1 (6 bases). Trimming left V 1 base short and J 1 base short, with 7 bases between. Germline V gene lookup returns CDR1 MGHRA and CDR2 YSYEKL. The CDR3 covers 14 residues. CDR3 in amino acids: CASSQGRGNTEAFF. CDR3 DNA sequence: TGCGCCAGCAGCCAAGGCAGGGGGAACACTGAAGCTTTCTTT.

V and J are TRBV18 and TRBJ1-1; D is undetermined. The germline V and J ends were trimmed by 4 bases and 5 bases, with 11 bases remaining between them. CDR1 is KGHSH, CDR2 LQKENI, per germline. This CDR3 has 13 residues. The CDR3 sequence is CASSQGAGTEAFF. CDR3 sequence (DNA): TGTGCCAGCTCACAGGGCGCGGGGACTGAAGCTTTCTTT.

This clone was seen a single time. CDR3 in amino acids: CAWSRGGTDTQYF. CDR3 nucleotides: TGTGCCTGGAGTCGGGGGGGGACAGATACGCAGTATTTT. The chain joins TRBV30 to TRBJ2-3; 8 nucleotides align to TRBD2. CDR1 and CDR2 (germline): GTSNPN, SVGIG (reference sequence). Trimming took 2 bases from V and 3 from J; bases not matched to a gene: 1. CDR3 size: 13 residues.

The chain combines TRBV5-4 with TRBJ2-5, with TRBD2 identical over 10 bases. Germline loops: CDR1 SGHNT, CDR2 YYREEE (reference sequence). J was trimmed by 2 bases and V by 3 bases; bases with no gene match: 13. The CDR3 sequence is 18 residues long. CDR3 DNA sequence: TGTGCCAGCAGCTCGACAGGGGTACTAGCGGGACTTCAAGAGACCCAGTACTTC. This sequence encodes CASSSTGVLAGLQETQYF. The entire variable domain, with the rest obtained from reference TRBV5-4 and TRBJ2-5, is as follows: ETGVTQSPTHLIKTRGQQVTLRCSSQSGHNTVSWYQQALGQGPQFIFQYYREEENGRGNFPPRFSGLQFPNYSSELNVNALELDDSALYLCASSSTGVLAGLQETQYFGPGTRLLVL.

CDR3 loop: CASSFDRVGTGELFF. The DNA for the CDR3 is TGTGCCAGCAGTTTCGACAGGGTGGGCACCGGGGAGCTGTTTTTT. V is TRBV6-5 and J is TRBJ2-2, with 7 bases identical to TRBD1. Germline-derived CDR1 and CDR2 are MNHEY and SVGAGI. V lost 4 bases and J lost 4; bases outside the gene matches: 6. The CDR3 runs to 15 residues.

The DNA of the CDR3 is TGTGCCAGCACCTCCCGGGGGCTAGCGGCCTACGAGCAGTACTTC. Amino acids: CASTSRGLAAYEQYF. The chain is built from TRBV28 and TRBJ2-7; D is possibly TRBD2 (7 bases). The germline gives CDR1 MDHEN, CDR2 SYDVKM. Trimming took off 7 bases at V and 2 bases at J, with 18 bases between the two ends. The CDR3 runs to 15 residues.

This clone was observed a few times. The V call is TRBV2, the J call TRBJ2-7; TRBD1 matches 11 bases. Germline V lookup: CDR1 SNHLY, CDR2 FYNNEI. There are 15 residues in the CDR3. V shed 3 bases and J 2 bases; nucleotides not matched to a gene: 3. The CDR3 DNA reads as TGTGCCAGCAGTGATCGGGGACAGGGGGCCTACGAGCAGTACTTC. Translated, it gives CASSDRGQGAYEQYF.

The rearrangement uses TRBV11-3 and TRBJ2-7; tentative D call: TRBD2 (6 bases). V was shortened by 5 bases and J by 10 bases, with 18 bases between the two germline ends. The CDR3 consists of 13 residues. The germline V gene encodes CDR1 SGHNT and CDR2 YENEEA. The CDR3 loop reads CASSPGLATSQYF. CDR3 bases: TGTGCCAGCAGCCCGGGACTGGCGACTAGTCAGTACTTC.

The CDR3 DNA is TGTGCCAGTAGGGGCGGGACTAGCGGGGTCTCGAGCTCCTACAATGAGCAGTTCTTC. Its protein product is CASRGGTSGVSSSYNEQFF. V gene TRBV19 combines with J gene TRBJ2-1; 13 nucleotides match TRBD2. The CDR3 length is 19 residues. With V trimmed by 6 bases and J by 0 bases, 11 bases remained unmatched. Germline assignment: CDR1 LNHDA and CDR2 SQIVND (reference sequence).

V is TRBV19 and J is TRBJ1-6; D uncertain. CDR3 length: 15 amino acids. Germline values: CDR1 LNHDA, CDR2 SQIVND (reference sequence). V was trimmed by 3 bases and J by 10 bases, leaving 16 bases between them. DNA for the CDR3: TGTGCCAGTAGTATTGCGGGGTCCGCTCACTCACCCCTCCACTTT. Its translation is CASSIAGSAHSPLHF.

V usage is TRBV4-1 and J usage is TRBJ2-1, with TRBD2 identical over 8 bases. The junction had 12 bases not matched to a gene; V was cut back by 4 bases and J by 4 bases. CDR3 length equals 17 residues. The germline V gene has CDR1 MGHRA and CDR2 YSYEKL. The CDR3 DNA reads TGCGCCAGCAGCCCCGGACTAGCCGTGAGTTCGTACAATGAGCAGTTCTTC. This encodes CASSPGLAVSSYNEQFF.

The J gene is TRBJ2-4, the V gene TRBV5-8; tentatively, D is TRBD2 (6 bases). The V gene's germline CDR1 is SGHTS and CDR2 YDEGEE. V lost 3 bases, J lost 0 bases, and 13 bases lay in between. The CDR3 loop spans 16 amino acids. Here the CDR3 reads CASSSGSLQAKNIQYF. The CDR3 DNA sequence: TGTGCCAGCAGCTCCGGGAGTCTGCAAGCCAAAAACATTCAGTACTTC.

V gene TRBV10-2 combines with J gene TRBJ2-7; 8 bases agree with TRBD1. The CDR3 loop spans 13 amino acids. Unmatched junction bases numbered 6, after V lost 6 bases and J lost 5 bases. Germline CDR1 WSHSY, CDR2 SAAADI. CDR3 loop: CASRDLTGDEQYF. The CDR3 DNA sequence: TGCGCCAGCAGGGATCTGACAGGGGACGAGCAGTACTTC.

This clone is a singleton in its sample. This chain uses TRBV7-2 with TRBJ2-7; D is perhaps TRBD2 (5 bases). In germline, CDR1 is SGHTA, CDR2 FQGNSA. The CDR3 has 17 residues. Trimming stripped 3 bases from V and 2 bases from J, with 20 bases between. The DNA for the CDR3 is TGTGCCAGCAGCTTGACCTCGTCAGGACTCCAAACCTACGAGCAGTACTTC. It translates to CASSLTSSGLQTYEQYF.

This clone was seen once. The chain carries TRBV30 and TRBJ2-1, with D tentatively TRBD1 (8 bases). The germline V gene encodes CDR1 GTSNPN and CDR2 SVGIG (reference sequence). The CDR3 is 14 residues long. Trimming took off 6 bases at V and 6 bases at J, with 18 bases between the two ends. CDR3 sequence (DNA): TGTGCCTGCACGGGACACAGGGGGGGCAATGAGCAGTTCTTC. This translates into CACTGHRGGNEQFF.

This chain links TRBV11-2 with TRBJ2-2, with no clear D. Looked up from germline, CDR1 is SGHAT and CDR2 is FQNNGV. The CDR3 sequence is 12 residues long. V shed 6 bases and J shed 6 bases, with 8 bases lying between them. This CDR3 is CASRTAAGELFF. The CDR3 DNA reads as TGTGCCAGCAGGACGGCGGCCGGGGAGCTGTTTTTT.

The genes are TRBV5-1 and TRBJ2-3, with 7 positions matching TRBD2. The CDR3 sequence is 15 residues long. The trim removed 0 bases at V and 2 bases at J, leaving 3 bases unmatched. Germline CDR1 and CDR2: SGHRS and YFSETQ. CDR3 sequence (DNA): TGCGCCAGCAGCTTGGGTCTAGCGGTCACAGATACGCAGTATTTT. Its protein product is CASSLGLAVTDTQYF.

The chain carries TRBV19 and TRBJ1-4, with 9 bases identical to TRBD1. Trimming cost V 4 bases and J 7 bases; bases outside gene matches: 7. Germline V gene lookup returns CDR1 LNHDA and CDR2 SQIVND (reference sequence). This CDR3 spans 15 amino acids. The CDR3 is CASSTGTGGFEKLFF. The CDR3, as DNA: TGTGCCAGTAGTACGGGAACAGGGGGCTTTGAAAAACTGTTTTTT.

The V and J genes are TRBV6-5 and TRBJ2-5, with TRBD1 identical over 8 bases. Per germline, CDR1 MNHEY and CDR2 SVGAGI. V dropped 6 bases and J dropped 3; count of bases not matched to a gene: 3. CDR3 length equals 13 residues. The CDR3: CASRNRGEETQYF. The DNA for the CDR3 is TGTGCCAGCAGAAACAGGGGGGAAGAGACCCAGTACTTC.

The chain has TRBV19 and TRBJ1-3; 7 nucleotides align to TRBD1. Trimming at V came to 10 bases and at J to 0 bases, leaving 3 bases not matched to a gene. Germline V gene sequence: CDR1 LNHDA, CDR2 SQIVND (reference sequence). The CDR3 is made up of 13 amino acids. CDR3 in DNA: TGTGCCATCGGGACAGCCTCTGGAAACACCATATATTTT. It is translated as CAIGTASGNTIYF.

The J gene is TRBJ2-7, the V gene TRBV7-2, with 8 positions matching TRBD1. This CDR3 spans 18 amino acids. Germline V gene lookup returns CDR1 SGHTA and CDR2 FQGNSA. Trimming removed 0 bases from V and 2 bases from J; junction bases left unmatched: 12. In DNA form, the CDR3 reads TGTGCCAGCAGCTTAGCCGGTCCGGGACAGGTAACGGCCTACGAGCAGTACTTC. Translation: CASSLAGPGQVTAYEQYF. The whole variable domain, remainder taken from reference TRBV7-2 and TRBJ2-7, is GAGVSQSPSNKVTEKGKDVELRCDPISGHTALYWYRQSLGQGLEFLIYFQGNSAPDKSGLPSDRFSAERTGGSVSTLTIQRTQQEDSAVYLCASSLAGPGQVTAYEQYFGPGTRLTVT.

The V and J genes are TRBV6-1 and TRBJ1-2; 7 bases align to TRBD1. The CDR3 runs 15 residues. CDR1 MNHNS and CDR2 SASEGT come from the germline V gene. Trimming removed 0 bases from V and 4 bases from J; junction bases left unmatched: 5. The CDR3 sequence: CASSEAGGGGYGYTF. In DNA, the CDR3 is TGTGCCAGCAGTGAAGCCGGAGGGGGCGGCTATGGCTACACCTTC.